This T cell receptor (beta chain) came from a study of technical replicates of blood from several donors. Germline assignment: CDR1 SGHKS and CDR2 YYEKEE (reference sequence). The CDR3 length is 17 residues. Between the trimmed V and J ends, which lost 7 bases and 5 bases, there was a span of 24 bases. The data were produced by immunoSEQ multiplex PCR, yet TCRdb's version contains in-frame clones alone and is incomplete. The sample lists 60,000 to 65,000 clones, more than 75% occurring once. The chain is built from TRBV5-5 and TRBJ1-4; tentative D call: TRBD1 (5 bases). This TCR was sampled from a human donor in good health. Some clones in this sample may be carry-over from other donors' samples. The sample consisted of PBMCs. The CDR3 region has the DNA TGTGCCAGCCGCGAACGACAGTCTGTAGGCCAAAATGAAAAACTGTTTTTT. Translating it yields CASRERQSVGQNEKLFF.